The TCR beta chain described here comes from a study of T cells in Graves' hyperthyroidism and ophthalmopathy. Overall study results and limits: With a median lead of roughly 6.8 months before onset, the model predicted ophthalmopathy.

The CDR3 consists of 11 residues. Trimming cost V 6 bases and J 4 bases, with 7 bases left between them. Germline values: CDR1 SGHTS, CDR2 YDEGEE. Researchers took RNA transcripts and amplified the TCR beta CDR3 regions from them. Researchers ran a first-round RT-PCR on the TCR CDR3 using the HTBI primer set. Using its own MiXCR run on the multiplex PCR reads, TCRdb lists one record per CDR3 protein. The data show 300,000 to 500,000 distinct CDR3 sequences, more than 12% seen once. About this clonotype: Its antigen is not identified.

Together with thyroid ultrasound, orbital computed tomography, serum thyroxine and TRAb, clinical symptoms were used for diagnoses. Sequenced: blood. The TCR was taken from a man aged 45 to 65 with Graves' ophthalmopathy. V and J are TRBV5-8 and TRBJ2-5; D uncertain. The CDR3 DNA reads TGTGCCAGCACCGTAATAGAGACCCAGTACTTC. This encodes CASTVIETQYF.